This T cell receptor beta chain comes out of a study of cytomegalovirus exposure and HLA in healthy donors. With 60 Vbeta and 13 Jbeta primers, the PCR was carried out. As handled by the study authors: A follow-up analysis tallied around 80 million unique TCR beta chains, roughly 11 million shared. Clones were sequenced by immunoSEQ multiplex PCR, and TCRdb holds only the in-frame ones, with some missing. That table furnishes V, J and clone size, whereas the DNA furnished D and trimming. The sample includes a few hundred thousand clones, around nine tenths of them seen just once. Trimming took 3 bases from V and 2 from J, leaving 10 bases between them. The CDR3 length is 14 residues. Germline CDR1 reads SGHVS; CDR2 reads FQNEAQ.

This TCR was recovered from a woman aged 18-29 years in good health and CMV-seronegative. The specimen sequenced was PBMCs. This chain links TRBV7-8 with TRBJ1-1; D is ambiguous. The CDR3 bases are TGTGCCAGCAGCTTGAGAGAAATCAACACTGAAGCTTTCTTT. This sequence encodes CASSLREINTEAFF. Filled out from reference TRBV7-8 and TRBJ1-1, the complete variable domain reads GAGVSQSPRYKVAKRGQDVALRCDPISGHVSLFWYQQALGQGPEFLTYFQNEAQLDKSGLPSDRFFAERPEGSVSTLKIQRTQQEDSAVYLCASSLREINTEAFFGQGTRLTVV.